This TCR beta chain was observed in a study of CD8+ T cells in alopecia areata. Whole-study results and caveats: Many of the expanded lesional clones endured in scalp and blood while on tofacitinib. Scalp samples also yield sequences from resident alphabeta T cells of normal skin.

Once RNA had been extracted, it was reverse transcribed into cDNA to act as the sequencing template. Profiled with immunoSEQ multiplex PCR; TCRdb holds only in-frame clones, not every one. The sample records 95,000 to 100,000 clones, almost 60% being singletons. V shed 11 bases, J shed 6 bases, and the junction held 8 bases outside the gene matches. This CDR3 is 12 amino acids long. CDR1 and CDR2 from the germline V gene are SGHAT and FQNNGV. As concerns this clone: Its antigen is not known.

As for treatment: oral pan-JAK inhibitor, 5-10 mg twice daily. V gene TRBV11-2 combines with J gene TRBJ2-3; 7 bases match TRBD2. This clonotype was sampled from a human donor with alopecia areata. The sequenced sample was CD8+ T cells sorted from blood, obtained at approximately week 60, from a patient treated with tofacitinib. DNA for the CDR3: TGTGCCCTGCGGGGGAGGCGGGATACGCAGTATTTT. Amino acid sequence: CALRGRRDTQYF.